This entry is about one TCR beta chain. The target antigen is unknown. About 30,000 T cell genomes, or roughly 180 ng DNA, went into the sorted-subset replicate PCRs. Method: immunoSEQ multiplex PCR; TCRdb's copy keeps in-frame clones and lacks some. Of more than 600,000 clones listed, about 92% were seen once; the top ten hold approximately 24%. This sample stems from a study of shared clonotypes between healthy human individuals. Study results and caveats: Naive subsets generally exceeded memory subsets in estimated richness. Generation of non-shared clonotypes was less probable than generation of clonotypes shared by all four donors.

V gave up 2 bases and J gave up 5 bases, with 9 bases separating them. Germline CDR1 SGHTA, CDR2 FQGNSA. The CDR3 is made up of 13 amino acids. Naive-designated CD8 cells lacked CD45RO, were positively enriched for CCR7, and omitted terminally differentiated effector memory CD45RA+ cells. The source material was naive CD8+ T cells sorted from blood. This clonotype originated in a man aged 30 to 39 in good health. This chain links TRBV7-2 with TRBJ2-5, with D perhaps given as TRBD1 or TRBD2 (5 bases each). CDR3 DNA: TGTGCCAGCAGCTTATCGGGGCGCGAGACCCAGTACTTC. Residues: CASSLSGRETQYF.